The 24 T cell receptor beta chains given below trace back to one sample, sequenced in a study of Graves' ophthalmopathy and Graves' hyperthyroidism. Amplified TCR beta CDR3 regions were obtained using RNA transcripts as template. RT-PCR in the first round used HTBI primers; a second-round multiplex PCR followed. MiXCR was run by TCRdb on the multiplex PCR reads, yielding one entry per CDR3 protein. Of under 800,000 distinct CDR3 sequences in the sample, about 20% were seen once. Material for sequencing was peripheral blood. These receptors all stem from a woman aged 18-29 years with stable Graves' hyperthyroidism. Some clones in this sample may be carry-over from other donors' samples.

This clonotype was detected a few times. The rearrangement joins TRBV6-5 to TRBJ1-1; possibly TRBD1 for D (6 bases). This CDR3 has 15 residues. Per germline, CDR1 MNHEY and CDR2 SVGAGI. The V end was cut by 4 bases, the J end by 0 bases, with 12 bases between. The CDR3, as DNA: TGTGCCAGCAGTTTGGCGGGGGCCGTGAACACTGAAGCTTTCTTT. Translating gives CASSLAGAVNTEAFF.

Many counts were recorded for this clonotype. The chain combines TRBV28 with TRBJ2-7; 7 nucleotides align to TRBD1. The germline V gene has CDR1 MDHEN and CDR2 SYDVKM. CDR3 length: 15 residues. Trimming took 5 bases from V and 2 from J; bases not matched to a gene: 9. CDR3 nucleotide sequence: TGTGCCAGCAGTCCACCGGGACAGTTTACCTACGAGCAGTACTTC. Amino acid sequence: CASSPPGQFTYEQYF.

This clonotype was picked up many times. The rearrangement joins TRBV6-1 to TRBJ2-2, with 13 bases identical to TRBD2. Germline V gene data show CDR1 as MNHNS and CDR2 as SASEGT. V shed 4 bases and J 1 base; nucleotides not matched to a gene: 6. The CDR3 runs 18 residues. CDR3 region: CASSVRLAGGRNTGELFF. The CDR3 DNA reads TGTGCCAGCAGTGTAAGACTAGCGGGGGGCCGGAACACCGGGGAGCTGTTTTTT.

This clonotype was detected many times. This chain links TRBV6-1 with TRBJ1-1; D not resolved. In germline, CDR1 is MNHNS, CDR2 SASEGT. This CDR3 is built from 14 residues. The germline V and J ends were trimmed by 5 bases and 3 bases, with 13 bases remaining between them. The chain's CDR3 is CASSQGLPDTEAFF. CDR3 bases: TGTGCCAGCAGTCAAGGCCTTCCGGACACTGAAGCTTTCTTT.

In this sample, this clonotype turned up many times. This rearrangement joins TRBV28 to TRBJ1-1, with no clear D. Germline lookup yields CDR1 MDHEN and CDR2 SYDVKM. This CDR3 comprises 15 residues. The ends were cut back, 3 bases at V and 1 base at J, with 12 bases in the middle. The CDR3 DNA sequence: TGTGCCAGCAGTTTGTCGGGTTATGGGAACACTGAAGCTTTCTTT. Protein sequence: CASSLSGYGNTEAFF. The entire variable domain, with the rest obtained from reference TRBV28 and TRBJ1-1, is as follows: DVKVTQSSRYLVKRTGEKVFLECVQDMDHENMFWYRQDPGLGLRLIYFSYDVKMKEKGDIPEGYSVSREKKERFSLILESASTNQTSMYLCASSLSGYGNTEAFFGQGTRLTVV.

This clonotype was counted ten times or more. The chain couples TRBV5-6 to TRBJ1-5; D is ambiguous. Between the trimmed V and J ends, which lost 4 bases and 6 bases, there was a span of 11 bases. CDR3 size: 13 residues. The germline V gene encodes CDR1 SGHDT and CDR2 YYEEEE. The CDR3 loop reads CASSRGRGQPQHF. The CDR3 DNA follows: TGTGCCAGCAGCCGAGGGCGCGGTCAGCCCCAGCATTTT.

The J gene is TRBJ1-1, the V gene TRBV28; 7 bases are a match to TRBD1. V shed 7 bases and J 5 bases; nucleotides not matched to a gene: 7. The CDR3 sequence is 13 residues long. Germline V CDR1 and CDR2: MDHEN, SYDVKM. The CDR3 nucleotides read TGTGCCAGCACCATGACAGGGCAAACTGAAGCTTTCTTT. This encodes CASTMTGQTEAFF.

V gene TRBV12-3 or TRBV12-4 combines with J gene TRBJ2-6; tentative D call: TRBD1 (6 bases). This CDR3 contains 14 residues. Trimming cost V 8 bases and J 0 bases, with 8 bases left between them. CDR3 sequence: CASEQGSGANVLTF. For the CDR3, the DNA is TGTGCCAGCGAACAGGGCTCTGGGGCCAACGTCCTGACTTTC.

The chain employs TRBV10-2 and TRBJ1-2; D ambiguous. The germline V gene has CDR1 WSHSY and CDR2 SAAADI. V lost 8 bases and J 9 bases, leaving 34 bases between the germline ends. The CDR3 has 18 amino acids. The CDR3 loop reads CASGVESISGPIQRSYTF. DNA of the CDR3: TGCGCCAGCGGGGTGGAAAGCATCTCAGGTCCAATTCAGAGGAGCTACACCTTC.

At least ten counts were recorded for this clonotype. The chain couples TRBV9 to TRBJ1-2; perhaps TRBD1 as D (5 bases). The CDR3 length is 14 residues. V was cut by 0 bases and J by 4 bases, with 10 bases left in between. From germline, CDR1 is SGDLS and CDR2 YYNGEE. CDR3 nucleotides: TGTGCCAGCAGCGTAGGTGGGGGGAGCTATGGCTACACCTTC. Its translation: CASSVGGGSYGYTF.

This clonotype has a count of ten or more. This CDR3 is CASISDRVKNTEAFF. CDR3 DNA sequence: TGTGCCAGCATTAGCGACAGGGTGAAAAACACTGAAGCTTTCTTT. The chain carries TRBV28 and TRBJ1-1; 7 bases agree with TRBD1. The V segment lost 7 bases and the J segment 2 bases; nucleotides outside the gene matches: 10. CDR3 size: 15 residues. Germline V gene data show CDR1 as MDHEN and CDR2 as SYDVKM.

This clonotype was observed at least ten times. CDR3 bases: TGTGCCAGCAGTGAAAGAAAGGGAACTCGCGGCTACACCTTC. Its protein is CASSERKGTRGYTF. The chain carries TRBV2 and TRBJ1-2; D is uncertain. V lost 2 bases and J lost 8, with 15 bases in between. Germline lookup yields CDR1 SNHLY and CDR2 FYNNEI. The CDR3 loop spans 14 amino acids.

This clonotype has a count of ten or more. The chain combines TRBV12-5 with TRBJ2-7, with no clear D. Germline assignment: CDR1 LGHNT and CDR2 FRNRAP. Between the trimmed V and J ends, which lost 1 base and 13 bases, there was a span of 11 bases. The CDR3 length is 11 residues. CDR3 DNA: TGTGCTAGTGGTTTGGAGGGCCTCGTCTACTTC. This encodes CASGLEGLVYF.

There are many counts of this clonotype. The CDR3 nucleotides read TGTGCCAGCAGCTCCGACGGCTATGGCTACACCTTC. Translating gives CASSSDGYGYTF. The rearrangement uses TRBV14 and TRBJ1-2, with D unclear. The CDR3 extends over 12 amino acids. CDR1 is SGHDN and CDR2 is FVKESK in the germline V gene. V shed 5 bases and J shed 4 bases, with 8 bases lying between them. Supplemented by reference TRBV14 and TRBJ1-2, the full variable domain reads EAGVTQFPSHSVIEKGQTVTLRCDPISGHDNLYWYRRVMGKEIKFLLHFVKESKQDESGMPNNRFLAERTGGTYSTLKVQPAELEDSGVYFCASSSDGYGYTFGSGTRLTVV.

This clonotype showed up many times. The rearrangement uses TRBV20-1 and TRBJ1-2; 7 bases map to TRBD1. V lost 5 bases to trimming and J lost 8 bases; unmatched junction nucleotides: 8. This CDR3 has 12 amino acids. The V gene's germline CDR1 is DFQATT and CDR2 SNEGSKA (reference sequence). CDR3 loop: CSALRQGGGYTF. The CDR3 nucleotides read TGCAGTGCTCTCCGACAGGGAGGGGGCTACACCTTC.

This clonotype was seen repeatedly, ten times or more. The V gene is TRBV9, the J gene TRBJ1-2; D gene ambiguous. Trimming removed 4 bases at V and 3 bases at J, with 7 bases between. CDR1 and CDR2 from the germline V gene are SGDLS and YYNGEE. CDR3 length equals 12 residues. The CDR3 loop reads CASSSGDYGYTF. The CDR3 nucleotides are TGTGCCAGCAGCTCCGGAGACTATGGCTACACCTTC.

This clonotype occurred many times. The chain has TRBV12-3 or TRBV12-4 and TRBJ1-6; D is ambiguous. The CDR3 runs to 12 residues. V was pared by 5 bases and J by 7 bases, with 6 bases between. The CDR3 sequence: CASSPGNSPLHF. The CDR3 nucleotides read TGTGCCAGCAGTCCTGGGAATTCACCCCTCCACTTT.

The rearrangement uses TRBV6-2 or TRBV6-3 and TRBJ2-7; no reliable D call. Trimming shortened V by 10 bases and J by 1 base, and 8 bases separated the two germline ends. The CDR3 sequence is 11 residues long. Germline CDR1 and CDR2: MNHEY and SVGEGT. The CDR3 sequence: CAIGSSYEQYF. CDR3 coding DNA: TGTGCCATCGGCAGTTCCTACGAGCAGTACTTC.

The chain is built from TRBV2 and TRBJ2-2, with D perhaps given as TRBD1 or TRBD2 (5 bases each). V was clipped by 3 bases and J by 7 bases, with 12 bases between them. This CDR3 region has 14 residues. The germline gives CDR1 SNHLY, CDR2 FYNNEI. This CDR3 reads CASSEAGSRGELFF. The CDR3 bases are TGTGCCAGCAGTGAGGCAGGGAGCCGCGGGGAGCTGTTTTTT.

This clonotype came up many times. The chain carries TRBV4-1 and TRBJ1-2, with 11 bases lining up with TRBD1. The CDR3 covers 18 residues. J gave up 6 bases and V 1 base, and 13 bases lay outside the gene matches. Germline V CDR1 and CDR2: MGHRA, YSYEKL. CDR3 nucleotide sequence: TGCGCCAGCAGCCAAGTCCTGAAACTGGACAGGGGGCTTGATGGCTACACCTTC. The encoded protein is CASSQVLKLDRGLDGYTF.

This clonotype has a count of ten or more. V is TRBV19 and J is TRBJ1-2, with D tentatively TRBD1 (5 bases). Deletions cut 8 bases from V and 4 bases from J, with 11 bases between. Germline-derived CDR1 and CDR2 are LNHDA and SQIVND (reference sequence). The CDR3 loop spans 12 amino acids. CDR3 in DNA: TGTGCCAGTGGGGACGGAATCTATGGCTACACCTTC. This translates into CASGDGIYGYTF. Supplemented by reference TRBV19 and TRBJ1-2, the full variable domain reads DGGITQSPKYLFRKEGQNVTLSCEQNLNHDAMYWYRQDPGQGLRLIYYSQIVNDFQKGDIAEGYSVSREKKESFPLTVTSAQKNPTAFYLCASGDGIYGYTFGSGTRLTVV.

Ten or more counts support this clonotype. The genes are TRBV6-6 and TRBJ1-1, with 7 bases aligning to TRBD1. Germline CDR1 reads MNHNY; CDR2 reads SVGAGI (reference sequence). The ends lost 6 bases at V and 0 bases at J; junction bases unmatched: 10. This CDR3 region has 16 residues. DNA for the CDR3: TGTGCCAGCAGGGGGAGGAACAGGGGCATGAACACTGAAGCTTTCTTT. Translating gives CASRGRNRGMNTEAFF.

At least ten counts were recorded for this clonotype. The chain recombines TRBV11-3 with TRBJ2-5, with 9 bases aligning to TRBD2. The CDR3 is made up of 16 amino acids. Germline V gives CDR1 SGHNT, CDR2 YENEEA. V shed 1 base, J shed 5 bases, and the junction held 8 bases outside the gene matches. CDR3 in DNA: TGTGCCAGCAGCTTAGGAGTTAGCGGGAGCGGGGAGACCCAGTACTTC. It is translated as CASSLGVSGSGETQYF. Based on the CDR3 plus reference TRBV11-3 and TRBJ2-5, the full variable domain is EAGVVQSPRYKIIEKKQPVAFWCNPISGHNTLYWYLQNLGQGPELLIRYENEEAVDDSQLPKDRFSAERLKGVDSTLKIQPAELGDSAVYLCASSLGVSGSGETQYFGPGTRLLVL.

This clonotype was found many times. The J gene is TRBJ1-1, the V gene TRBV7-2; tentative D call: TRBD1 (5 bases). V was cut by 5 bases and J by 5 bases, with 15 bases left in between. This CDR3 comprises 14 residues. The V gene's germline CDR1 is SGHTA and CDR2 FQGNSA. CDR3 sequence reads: CASSLRAGGTEAFF. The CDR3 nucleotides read TGTGCCAGCAGCCTCAGGGCGGGGGGGACTGAAGCTTTCTTT.